This is a list of T cell receptor beta chains from one sample in a study of cytomegalovirus exposure and HLA in healthy donors. Assay: immunoSEQ multiplex PCR; the TCRdb copy retains only in-frame clones and omits some. The table shows some 150,000 clones, with roughly 79% occurring only once. The sequencing input was PBMCs. Receptors originate from a middle-aged woman in good health and CMV-seronegative. Both conserved end residues are part of each CDR3. A D gene is named only where the DNA matches it firmly. Some rows mark clone size as missing; the rest say once, few, many or name a class of expanded clone.

clone_size,d_call,v_call,j_call,cdr3_aa,cdr3_nt
NA,NA,TRBV28,TRBJ1-5,CASSSKIEYSNQPQHF,TGTGCCAGCAGTTCGAAAATAGAGTATAGCAATCAGCCCCAGCATTTT
NA,TRBD2,TRBV11-2,TRBJ2-3,CASSLRFTGGRVTDTQYF,TGTGCCAGCAGCTTACGATTTACTGGCGGGAGGGTAACAGATACGCAGTATTTT
NA,NA,TRBV23-1,TRBJ2-7,CATVLGGTVNYEQYF,TGCGCCACCGTCCTTGGGGGCACCGTCAACTACGAGCAGTACTTC
NA,NA,TRBV4-3,TRBJ1-1,CASSQGARTEAFF,TGCGCCAGCAGCCAAGGAGCTAGAACTGAAGCTTTCTTT
NA,NA,TRBV7-9,TRBJ2-7,CASSPGYVYEQYF,TGTGCCAGCAGCCCGGGTTACGTCTACGAGCAGTACTTC
NA,NA,TRBV7-3,TRBJ2-1,CASSLMGGYNEQFF,TGTGCCAGCAGCTTAATGGGGGGATACAATGAGCAGTTCTTC
NA,NA,TRBV2,TRBJ1-4,CASSRGQPRFREKLFF,TGTGCCAGCAGTAGAGGACAGCCGAGGTTTAGGGAAAAACTGTTTTTT
once,TRBD2,TRBV29-1,TRBJ2-2,CSVVAGGKNTGELFF,TGCAGCGTGGTAGCGGGGGGGAAGAACACCGGGGAGCTGTTTTTT
NA,TRBD1,TRBV19,TRBJ2-2,CASYRGHTGELFF,TGTGCCAGTTACAGGGGGCACACCGGGGAGCTGTTTTTT
NA,NA,TRBV6-1,TRBJ2-7,CASRWGLDSYEQYF,TGTGCCAGCAGGTGGGGCCTCGACTCCTACGAGCAGTACTTC
NA,TRBD1,TRBV18,TRBJ1-4,CASSPPNGQGEGEKLFF,TGTGCCAGCTCACCCCCCAACGGACAGGGTGAGGGTGAAAAACTGTTTTTT
NA,TRBD1,TRBV6-5,TRBJ1-4,CASGPQGAANEKLFF,TGTGCCAGCGGGCCCCAGGGGGCTGCTAATGAAAAACTGTTTTTT
NA,NA,TRBV19,TRBJ1-5,CASSMRVFDFEGNQPQHF,TGTGCCAGTAGTATGAGGGTATTCGACTTCGAGGGAAATCAGCCCCAGCATTTT
once,NA,TRBV28,TRBJ1-1,CASSLWRQMNTEAFF,TGTGCCAGCAGTTTATGGAGACAGATGAACACTGAAGCTTTCTTT
NA,NA,TRBV5-4,TRBJ2-7,CASSPPDTYEQYF,TGTGCCAGCAGCCCCCCGGACACTTACGAGCAGTACTTC
NA,TRBD1,TRBV5-1,TRBJ1-3,CASSETGNSGNTIYF,TGCGCCAGCAGCGAGACAGGGAACTCTGGAAACACCATATATTTT